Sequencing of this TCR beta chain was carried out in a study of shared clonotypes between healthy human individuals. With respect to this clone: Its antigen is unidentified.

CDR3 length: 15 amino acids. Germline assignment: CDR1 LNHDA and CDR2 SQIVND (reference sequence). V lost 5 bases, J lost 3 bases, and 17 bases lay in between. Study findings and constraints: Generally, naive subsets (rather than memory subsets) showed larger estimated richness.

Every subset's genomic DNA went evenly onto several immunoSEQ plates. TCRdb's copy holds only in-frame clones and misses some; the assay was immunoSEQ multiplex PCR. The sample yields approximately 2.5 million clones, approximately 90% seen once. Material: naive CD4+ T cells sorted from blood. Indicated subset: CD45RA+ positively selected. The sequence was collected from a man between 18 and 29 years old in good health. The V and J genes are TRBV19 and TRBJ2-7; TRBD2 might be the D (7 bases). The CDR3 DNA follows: TGTGCCAGTAGTCGGGAGTCGGGGGGCGACTACGAGCAGTACTTC. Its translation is CASSRESGGDYEQYF.